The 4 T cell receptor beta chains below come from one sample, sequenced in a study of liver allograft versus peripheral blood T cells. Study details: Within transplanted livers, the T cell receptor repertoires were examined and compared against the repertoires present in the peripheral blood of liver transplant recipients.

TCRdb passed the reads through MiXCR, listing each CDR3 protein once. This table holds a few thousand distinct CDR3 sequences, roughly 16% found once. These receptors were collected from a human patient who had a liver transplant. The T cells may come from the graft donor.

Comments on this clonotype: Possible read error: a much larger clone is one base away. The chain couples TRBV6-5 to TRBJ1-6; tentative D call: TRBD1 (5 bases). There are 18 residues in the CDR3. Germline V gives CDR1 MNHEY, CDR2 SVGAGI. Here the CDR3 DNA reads TGTACCAGCAGCTCGAGACAGCCCACGAGCTCCTATAATTCACCCCTCCACTTT. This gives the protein CTSSSRQPTSSYNSPLHF.

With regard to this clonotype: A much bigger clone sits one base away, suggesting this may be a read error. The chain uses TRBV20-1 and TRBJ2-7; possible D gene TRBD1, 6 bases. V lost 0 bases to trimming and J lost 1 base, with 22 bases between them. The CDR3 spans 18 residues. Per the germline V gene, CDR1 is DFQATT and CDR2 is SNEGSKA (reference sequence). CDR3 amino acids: CSARDGGHSWVLSYEQYF. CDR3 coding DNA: TGCAGTGCTAGAGATGGGGGACATAGCTGGGTCCTTTCCTACGAGCAGTACTTC.

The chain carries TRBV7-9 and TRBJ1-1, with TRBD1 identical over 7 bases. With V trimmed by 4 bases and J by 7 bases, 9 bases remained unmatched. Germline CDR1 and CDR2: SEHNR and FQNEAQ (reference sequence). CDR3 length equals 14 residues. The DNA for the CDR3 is TGTGCCAGCAGCTACGACAGGGTAGTCGGTGAAGCTTTCTTT. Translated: CASSYDRVVGEAFF.

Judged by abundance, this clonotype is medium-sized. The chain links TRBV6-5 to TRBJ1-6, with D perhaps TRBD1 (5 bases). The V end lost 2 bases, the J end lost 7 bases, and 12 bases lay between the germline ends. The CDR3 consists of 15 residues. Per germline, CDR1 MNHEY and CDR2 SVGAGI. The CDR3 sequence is CASSYTGAGNSPLHF. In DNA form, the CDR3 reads TGTGCCAGCAGTTACACCGGGGCTGGAAATTCACCCCTCCACTTT.